These 17 T cell receptor beta chains share one sample of origin, sequenced in a study of blood T cell repertoires in COVID-19. Generated by immunoSEQ multiplex PCR, the TCRdb table keeps only in-frame clones and is missing some. The data show 220,000 or so clones, with about 83% seen just once and 2% to 2.5% held by the top ten. The sample taken for sequencing was PBMCs or T cells enriched from blood (not recorded which). Receptor source: a woman aged 45-65 years who had recovered from COVID-19.

A word on this clone: One end of the junction is discordant with germline, which a read error may explain. This sequence joins TRBV7-7 and TRBJ2-1, with 10 positions matching TRBD2. Germline CDR1 reads SSHAT; CDR2 reads FNYEAQ (reference sequence). This CDR3 region has 16 residues. CDR3 in amino acids: CASRSIAGGLHNEQFF. CDR3 bases: TGTGCTAGCAGATCAATAGCGGGGGGCCTCCACAATGAGCAGTTCTTC.

This sequence joins TRBV7-9 and TRBJ2-5, with D tentatively TRBD1 (5 bases). CDR1 is SEHNR and CDR2 is FQNEAQ in the germline V gene (reference sequence). The CDR3 extends over 15 amino acids. Trimming pared 5 bases from V and 2 bases from J, leaving 15 bases between. CDR3 DNA sequence: TGTGCCAGCAGCCCCCCCGGCAGGGAACAAGAGACCCAGTACTTC. As protein: CASSPPGREQETQYF. The full variable domain, in which reference TRBV7-9 and TRBJ2-5 provide the parts outside the CDR3, is DTGVSQNPRHKITKRGQNVTFRCDPISEHNRLYWYRQTLGQGPEFLTYFQNEAQLEKSRLLSDRFSAERPKGSFSTLEIQRTEQGDSAMYLCASSPPGREQETQYFGPGTRLLVL.

The J gene is TRBJ2-7, the V gene TRBV7-6; 10 bases match TRBD2. The CDR3 extends over 15 amino acids. Germline V gene sequence: CDR1 SGHVS, CDR2 FNYEAQ. J was trimmed by 6 bases and V by 5 bases; bases with no gene match: 10. CDR3 in amino acids: CASSLKAGGLVEQYF. The CDR3 DNA follows: TGTGCCAGCAGCCTGAAAGCGGGAGGGCTTGTCGAGCAGTACTTC.

This clone was picked up a small number of times. The chain uses TRBV28 and TRBJ1-5, with D perhaps TRBD1 (6 bases). There are 15 residues in the CDR3. V was pared by 8 bases and J by 3 bases, with 17 bases between. CDR1 MDHEN and CDR2 SYDVKM come from the germline V gene. CDR3 amino acids: CASAAAGAFNQPQHF. CDR3 DNA: TGTGCCAGCGCCGCAGCGGGGGCCTTCAATCAGCCCCAGCATTTT.

This clone was observed once. This chain connects TRBV4-3 to TRBJ1-2; TRBD1 agrees at 7 bases. V shed 2 bases, J shed 4 bases, and the junction held 7 bases outside the gene matches. CDR3 length: 15 amino acids. Germline CDR1 LGHNA, CDR2 YSLEER. As DNA, the CDR3 is TGCGCCAGCAGCCAAAGACAGGGCGAGGGCTATGGCTACACCTTC. This gives the protein CASSQRQGEGYGYTF.

This sequence joins TRBV15 and TRBJ1-5; possible D gene TRBD1, 6 bases. This CDR3 contains 13 residues. V was pared by 2 bases and J by 9 bases, with 11 bases between. In germline, CDR1 is LNHNV, CDR2 YYDKDF (reference sequence). CDR3 region: CATSRQTGAPQHF. CDR3 nucleotide sequence: TGTGCCACCAGCAGACAGACAGGTGCGCCCCAGCATTTT.

The chain carries TRBV6-5 and TRBJ1-3; the D gene is possibly TRBD1 (5 bases). CDR1 and CDR2 (germline): MNHEY, SVGAGI. Trimming stripped 8 bases from V and 1 base from J, with 12 bases between. This CDR3 comprises 14 residues. CDR3 nucleotides: TGTGCCAGCGGGGCAGGCAGTTCTGGAAACACCATATATTTT. It encodes CASGAGSSGNTIYF.

The genes are TRBV11-3 and TRBJ1-2, with a tentative D call TRBD1 (5 bases). Germline V gene lookup returns CDR1 SGHNT and CDR2 YENEEA. The V end was cut by 3 bases, the J end by 4 bases, with 9 bases between. The CDR3 contains 13 residues. The CDR3 bases are TGTGCCAGCAGCTTGGCCAGGGCCTATGGCTACACCTTC. As protein: CASSLARAYGYTF. Drawing the rest from reference TRBV11-3 and TRBJ1-2, the complete variable domain is EAGVVQSPRYKIIEKKQPVAFWCNPISGHNTLYWYLQNLGQGPELLIRYENEEAVDDSQLPKDRFSAERLKGVDSTLKIQPAELGDSAVYLCASSLARAYGYTFGSGTRLTVV.

The genes are TRBV30 and TRBJ1-1; TRBD1 agrees at 7 bases. The CDR3 is 14 amino acids. V trimming: 1 base; J trimming: 3 bases; junction bases outside the gene matches: 5. CDR1 and CDR2 (germline): GTSNPN, SVGIG (reference sequence). CDR3 sequence reads: CAWSGQTGYTEAFF. As DNA, the CDR3 is TGTGCCTGGAGTGGCCAGACAGGGTACACTGAAGCTTTCTTT.

The rearrangement joins TRBV25-1 to TRBJ2-6; a weak D match, TRBD1 (7 bases). The germline V gene encodes CDR1 MGHDK and CDR2 SYGVNS. This CDR3 region has 17 residues. V was pared by 6 bases and J by 0 bases, with 15 bases between. CDR3 sequence reads: CASRAGTANSGANVLTF. CDR3 bases: TGTGCCAGCAGGGCGGGGACAGCCAACTCTGGGGCCAACGTCCTGACTTTC.

This chain uses TRBV30 with TRBJ1-6; 7 bases agree with TRBD1. Losses at the gene ends were 4 bases for V and 7 bases for J; bases not matched to a gene: 4. This CDR3 is built from 13 residues. Germline loops: CDR1 GTSNPN, CDR2 SVGIG (reference sequence). CDR3 in amino acids: CAWKDRPNSPLHF. DNA for the CDR3: TGTGCCTGGAAGGACAGGCCAAATTCACCCCTCCACTTT.

The chain has TRBV9 and TRBJ2-5; TRBD2 matches at 7 bases. After removal of 2 bases from V and 0 bases from J, the junction contained 1 base not matched to a gene. The CDR3 sequence is 14 residues long. CDR1 and CDR2 (germline): SGDLS, YYNGEE. CDR3 residues: CASSVLADQETQYF. CDR3 sequence (DNA): TGTGCCAGCAGCGTTCTAGCGGACCAAGAGACCCAGTACTTC.

J is TRBJ2-1 and V is TRBV5-1; a weak D match, TRBD1 (5 bases). The CDR3 spans 15 residues. The V gene's germline CDR1 is SGHRS and CDR2 YFSETQ. V lost 3 bases to trimming and J lost 7 bases, with 17 bases between them. CDR3 amino acids: CASSYGHPPPNEQFF. CDR3 nucleotides: TGCGCCAGCAGCTACGGACATCCTCCCCCGAATGAGCAGTTCTTC.

The J gene is TRBJ2-3, the V gene TRBV4-3, with 9 bases identical to TRBD1. The V gene end was trimmed by 0 bases and the J gene end by 13 bases; junction bases not matched to a gene: 17. This CDR3 has 17 amino acids. Germline CDR1 and CDR2: LGHNA and YSLEER. The CDR3 region has the DNA TGCGCCAGCAGCCAAGAAGGACAGGGGCAAATATCCGTTGGAAAGTATTTT. It translates to CASSQEGQGQISVGKYF.

The rearrangement joins TRBV6-6 to TRBJ1-5; D might be TRBD1 (6 bases). CDR1 is MNHNY, CDR2 SVGAGI, per germline (reference sequence). The V end was cut by 6 bases, the J end by 3 bases, with 9 bases between. The CDR3 extends over 13 amino acids. The CDR3 nucleotides read TGTGCCAGCAGCTCAGGGGTCAATCAGCCCCAGCATTTT. As protein: CASSSGVNQPQHF.

This chain connects TRBV5-1 to TRBJ1-5, with 9 nucleotides matching TRBD1. The J segment lost 4 bases and the V segment lost 0 bases, leaving 5 bases of the junction unmatched. Germline values: CDR1 SGHRS, CDR2 YFSETQ. The CDR3 loop spans 16 amino acids. The CDR3 DNA reads as TGCGCCAGCAGCTTGGGGGGGACAGGGCGGAATCAGCCCCAGCATTTT. Translation: CASSLGGTGRNQPQHF.

J is TRBJ1-1 and V is TRBV9, with D hard to call. CDR3 size: 16 residues. The V end was cut by 0 bases, the J end by 0 bases, with 12 bases between. In germline, CDR1 is SGDLS, CDR2 YYNGEE. This chain's CDR3 is CASSVEAKRVNTEAFF. In DNA, the CDR3 is TGTGCCAGCAGCGTAGAGGCAAAGCGAGTGAACACTGAAGCTTTCTTT.